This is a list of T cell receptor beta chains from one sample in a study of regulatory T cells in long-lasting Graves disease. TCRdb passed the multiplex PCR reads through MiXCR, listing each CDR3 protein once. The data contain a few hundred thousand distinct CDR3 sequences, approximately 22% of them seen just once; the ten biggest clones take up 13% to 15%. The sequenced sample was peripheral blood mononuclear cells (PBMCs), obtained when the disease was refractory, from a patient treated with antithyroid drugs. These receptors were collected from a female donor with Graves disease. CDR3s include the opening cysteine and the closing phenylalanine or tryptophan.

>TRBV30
CAWRDRVNSYEQYF
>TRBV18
CASSQTTGKVKNIQYF
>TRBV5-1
CASSSTGPGGYTF
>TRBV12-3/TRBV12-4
CASSSWTGNYGYTF
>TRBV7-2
CASSLSRESYEQYF
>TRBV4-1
CASSQAAQGYTF
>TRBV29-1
CSTGTGAQETQYF
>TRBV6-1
CASSRLSGSKAGELFF
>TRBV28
CASTDRVPVREKLFF
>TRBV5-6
CASSLVRKNTEAFF
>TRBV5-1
CASSLALGTSAQYF
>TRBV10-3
CAIGGQTTEAFF
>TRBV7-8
CASSLLASNQPQHF
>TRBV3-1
CASSQGRAGSEQYF
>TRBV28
CASRTSNQPQHF
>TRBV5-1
CASSTTVNNEQFF
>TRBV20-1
CSARDPAGLDTEAFF
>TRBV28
CASREASGNTIYF
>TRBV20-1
CSANMAGKFDEAFF
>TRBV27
CASKLGRQGSGYTF
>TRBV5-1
CASSLERLAGGDGETQYF
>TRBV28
CASSLVGAGEKLFF
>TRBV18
CASSPPGQPKAGELFF
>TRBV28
CASRFPGPLPLLDGYTF
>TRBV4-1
CASSRTGGDNEKLFF